This T cell receptor beta chain was observed in a study of neurological immune-mediated disorders. TCRdb redid the calling of the 5' RACE reads with MiXCR, one entry per CDR3 protein. The table lists some 49,000 distinct CDR3 sequences, more than 8.5% of them singletons. This clonotype was picked up a small number of times. The time point is: longitudinal time-point 1 (baseline). Sequencing input: PBMCs. The receptor was isolated from a middle-aged woman in good health.

The CDR3 spells CASLWTGGATLEQYF. CDR3 bases: TGTGCCAGCCTATGGACTGGGGGCGCGACCCTCGAGCAGTACTTC. The genes are TRBV6-4 and TRBJ2-7; TRBD1 is a possible D gene (6 bases). V lost 8 bases to trimming and J lost 6 bases, with 23 bases between them. Germline CDR1 and CDR2: MRHNA and SNTAGT. The CDR3 totals 15 residues.